This T cell receptor (beta chain) is from a study of T cell changes during pregnancy in multiple sclerosis. Here immunoSEQ multiplex PCR was the method, and the copy in TCRdb shows in-frame clones only, minus some. The sample includes 80,000 to 95,000 clones, 93% of them seen just once. Germline V gene lookup returns CDR1 SNHLY and CDR2 FYNNEI. Trimming stripped 7 bases from V and 4 bases from J, with 16 bases between. The CDR3 runs 14 residues. A word on this clone: Other DNA sequences in the same sample also yield this CDR3.

The sequence came from a female donor in good health, enrolled as a control in a pregnancy study. The chain joins TRBV2 to TRBJ2-5; tentatively, D is TRBD1 (6 bases). The specimen comprised peripheral blood, sampled in the third trimester of pregnancy. The DNA of the CDR3 is TGTGCCAGCACCGGGACATCGGTTCGAGAGACCCAGTACTTC. Amino acids: CASTGTSVRETQYF. The full variable domain, in which reference TRBV2 and TRBJ2-5 provide the parts outside the CDR3, is EPEVTQTPSHQVTQMGQEVILRCVPISNHLYFYWYRQILGQKVEFLVSFYNNEISEKSEIFDDQFSVERPDGSNFTLKIRSTKLEDSAMYFCASTGTSVRETQYFGPGTRLLVL.